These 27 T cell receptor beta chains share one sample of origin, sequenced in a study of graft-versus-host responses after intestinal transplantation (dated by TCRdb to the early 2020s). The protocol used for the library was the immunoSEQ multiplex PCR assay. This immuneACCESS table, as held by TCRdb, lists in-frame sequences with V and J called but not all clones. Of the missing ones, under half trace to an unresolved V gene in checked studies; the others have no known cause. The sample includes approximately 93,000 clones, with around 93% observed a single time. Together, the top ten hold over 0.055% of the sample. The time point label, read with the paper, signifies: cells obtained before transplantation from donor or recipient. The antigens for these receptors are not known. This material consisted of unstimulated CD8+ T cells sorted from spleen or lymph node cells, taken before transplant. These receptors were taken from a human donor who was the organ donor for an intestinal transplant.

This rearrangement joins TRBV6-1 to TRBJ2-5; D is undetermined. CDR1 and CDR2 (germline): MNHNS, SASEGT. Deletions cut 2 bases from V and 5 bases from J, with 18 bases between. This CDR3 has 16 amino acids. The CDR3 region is CASSEIQPVGWETQYF. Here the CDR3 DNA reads TGTGCCAGCAGTGAAATTCAGCCAGTCGGGTGGGAGACCCAGTACTTC.

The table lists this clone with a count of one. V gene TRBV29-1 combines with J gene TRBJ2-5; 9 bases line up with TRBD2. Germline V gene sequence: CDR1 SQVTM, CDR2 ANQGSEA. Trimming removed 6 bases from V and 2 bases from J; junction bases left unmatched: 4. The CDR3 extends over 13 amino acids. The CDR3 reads CSVAGGEQETQYF. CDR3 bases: TGCAGCGTAGCGGGGGGAGAACAAGAGACCCAGTACTTC.

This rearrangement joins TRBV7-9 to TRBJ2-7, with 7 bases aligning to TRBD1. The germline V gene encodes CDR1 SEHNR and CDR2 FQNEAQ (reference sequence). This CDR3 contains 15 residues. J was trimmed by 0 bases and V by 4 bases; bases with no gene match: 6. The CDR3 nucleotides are TGTGCCAGCAGCTACTTACAGGGGAGCTCCTACGAGCAGTACTTC. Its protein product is CASSYLQGSSYEQYF.

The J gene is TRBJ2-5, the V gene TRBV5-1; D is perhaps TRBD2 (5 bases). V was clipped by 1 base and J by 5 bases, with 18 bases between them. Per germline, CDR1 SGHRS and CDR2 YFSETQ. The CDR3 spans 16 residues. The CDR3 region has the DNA TGCGCCAGCAGCTTGTATTCGAGTTCTAGCCCGGAGACCCAGTACTTC. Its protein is CASSLYSSSSPETQYF.

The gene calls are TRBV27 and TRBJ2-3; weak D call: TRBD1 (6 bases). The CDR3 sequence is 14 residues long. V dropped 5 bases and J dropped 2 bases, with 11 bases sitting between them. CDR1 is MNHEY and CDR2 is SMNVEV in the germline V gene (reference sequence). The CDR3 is CASSIGDNTDTQYF. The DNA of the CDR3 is TGTGCCAGCAGTATAGGGGACAACACAGATACGCAGTATTTT.

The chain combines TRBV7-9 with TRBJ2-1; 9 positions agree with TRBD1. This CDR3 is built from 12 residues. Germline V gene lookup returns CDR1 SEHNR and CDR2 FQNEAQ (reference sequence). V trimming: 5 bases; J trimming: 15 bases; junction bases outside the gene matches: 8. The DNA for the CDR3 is TGTGCCAGCAGCCCGGGACAGGGTGATCTGTTCTTC. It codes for CASSPGQGDLFF.

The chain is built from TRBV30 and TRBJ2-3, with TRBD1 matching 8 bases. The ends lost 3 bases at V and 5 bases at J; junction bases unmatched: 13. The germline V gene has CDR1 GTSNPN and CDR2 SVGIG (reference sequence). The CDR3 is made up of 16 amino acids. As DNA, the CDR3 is TGTGCCTGGAGGACGAGGAACAGGGGGGTTGGAGATACGCAGTATTTT. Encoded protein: CAWRTRNRGVGDTQYF. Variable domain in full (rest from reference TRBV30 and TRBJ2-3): SQTIHQWPATLVQPVGSPLSLECTVEGTSNPNLYWYRQAAGRGLQLLFYSVGIGQISSEVPQNLSASRPQDRQFILSSKKLLLSDSGFYLCAWRTRNRGVGDTQYFGPGTRLTVL.

The CDR3, as DNA: TGTGCCAGCAGTGAACGGGGATTAGGAGAGACCCAGTACTTC. Amino acids: CASSERGLGETQYF. This chain uses TRBV25-1 with TRBJ2-5; a weak D match, TRBD2 (5 bases). V lost 2 bases and J lost 4, with 11 bases in between. CDR3 length: 14 amino acids. The germline V gene has CDR1 MGHDK and CDR2 SYGVNS.

Here the CDR3 DNA reads TGTGCCAGCAGCTTAGGTGAGGCAGATACGCAGTATTTT. Translation gives CASSLGEADTQYF. The rearrangement joins TRBV7-9 to TRBJ2-3; no reliable D call. The CDR3 totals 13 residues. Trimming stripped 1 base from V and 4 bases from J, with 6 bases between. CDR1 is SEHNR and CDR2 is FQNEAQ in the germline V gene (reference sequence).

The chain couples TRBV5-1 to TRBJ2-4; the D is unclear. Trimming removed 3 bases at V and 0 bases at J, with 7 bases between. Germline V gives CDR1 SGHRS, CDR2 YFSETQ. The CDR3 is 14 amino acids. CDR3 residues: CASSYGIAKNIQYF. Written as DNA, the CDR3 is TGCGCCAGCAGCTACGGTATAGCCAAAAACATTCAGTACTTC.

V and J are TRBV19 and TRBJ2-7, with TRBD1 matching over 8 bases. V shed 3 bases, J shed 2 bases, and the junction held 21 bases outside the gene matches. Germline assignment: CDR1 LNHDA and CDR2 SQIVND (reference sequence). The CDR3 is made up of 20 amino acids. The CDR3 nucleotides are TGTGCCAGTAGTATGGCGACAGGGGAAGTACCGGGACCCCCCCCCTACGAGCAGTACTTC. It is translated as CASSMATGEVPGPPPYEQYF.

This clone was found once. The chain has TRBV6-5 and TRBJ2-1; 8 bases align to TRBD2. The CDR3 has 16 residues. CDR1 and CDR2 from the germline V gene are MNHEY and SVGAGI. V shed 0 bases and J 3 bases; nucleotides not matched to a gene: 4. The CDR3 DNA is TGTGCCAGCAGTTACTCGGATAGCGGGGACTACAATGAGCAGTTCTTC. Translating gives CASSYSDSGDYNEQFF.

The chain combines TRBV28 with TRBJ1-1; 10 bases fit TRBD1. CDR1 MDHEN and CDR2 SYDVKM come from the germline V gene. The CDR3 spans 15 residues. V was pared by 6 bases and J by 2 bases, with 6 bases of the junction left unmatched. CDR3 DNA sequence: TGTGCCAGCAGCTCCGGGACAGGGGACAACACTGAAGCTTTCTTT. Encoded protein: CASSSGTGDNTEAFF.

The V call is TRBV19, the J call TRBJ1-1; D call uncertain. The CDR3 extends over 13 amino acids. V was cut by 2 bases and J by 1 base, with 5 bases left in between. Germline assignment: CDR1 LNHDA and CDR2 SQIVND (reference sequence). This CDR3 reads CASSIIQNTEAFF. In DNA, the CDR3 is TGTGCCAGTAGTATAATACAGAACACTGAAGCTTTCTTT.

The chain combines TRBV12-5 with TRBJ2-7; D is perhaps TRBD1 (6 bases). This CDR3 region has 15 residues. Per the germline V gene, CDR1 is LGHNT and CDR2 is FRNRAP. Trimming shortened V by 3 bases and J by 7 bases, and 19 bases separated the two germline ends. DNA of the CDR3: TGTGCTAGTGGTTTAGCAGGACAGTCCGTCGGGGAGCAGTACTTC. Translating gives CASGLAGQSVGEQYF. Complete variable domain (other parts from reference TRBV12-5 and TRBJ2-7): DARVTQTPRHKVTEMGQEVTMRCQPILGHNTVFWYRQTMMQGLELLAYFRNRAPLDDSGMPKDRFSAEMPDATLATLKIQPSEPRDSAVYFCASGLAGQSVGEQYFGPGTRLTVT.

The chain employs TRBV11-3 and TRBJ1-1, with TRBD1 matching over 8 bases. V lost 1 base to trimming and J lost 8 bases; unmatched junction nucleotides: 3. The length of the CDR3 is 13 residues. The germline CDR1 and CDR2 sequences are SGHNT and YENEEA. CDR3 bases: TGTGCCAGCAGCTTAGTTCAGGGGGCAGAAGCTTTCTTT. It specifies CASSLVQGAEAFF.

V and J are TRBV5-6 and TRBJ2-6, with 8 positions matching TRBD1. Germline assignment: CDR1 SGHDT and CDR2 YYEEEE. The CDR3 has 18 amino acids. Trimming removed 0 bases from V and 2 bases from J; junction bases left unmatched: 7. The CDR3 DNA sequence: TGTGCCAGCAGCTTGGGGACAGGGAACTTCCCTGGGGCCAACGTCCTGACTTTC. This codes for CASSLGTGNFPGANVLTF.

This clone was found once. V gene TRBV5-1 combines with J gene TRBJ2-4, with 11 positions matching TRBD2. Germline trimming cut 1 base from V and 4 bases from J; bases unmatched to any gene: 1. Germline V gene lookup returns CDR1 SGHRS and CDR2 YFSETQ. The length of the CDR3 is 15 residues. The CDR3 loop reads CASSLPSGGKNIQYF. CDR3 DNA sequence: TGCGCCAGCAGCTTGCCTAGCGGGGGGAAAAACATTCAGTACTTC.

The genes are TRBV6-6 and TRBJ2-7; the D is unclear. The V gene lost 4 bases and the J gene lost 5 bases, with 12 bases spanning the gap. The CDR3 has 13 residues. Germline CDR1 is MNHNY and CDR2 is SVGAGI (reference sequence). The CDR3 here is CASSLWQSNEQYF. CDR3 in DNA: TGTGCCAGCAGTTTGTGGCAGTCCAACGAGCAGTACTTC.

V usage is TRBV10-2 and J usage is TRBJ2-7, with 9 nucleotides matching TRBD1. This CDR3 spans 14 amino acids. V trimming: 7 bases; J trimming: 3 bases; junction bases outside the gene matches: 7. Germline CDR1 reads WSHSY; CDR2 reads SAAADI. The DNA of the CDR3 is TGCGCCAGCAATTACGGGACAGGGTACTACGAGCAGTACTTC. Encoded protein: CASNYGTGYYEQYF.

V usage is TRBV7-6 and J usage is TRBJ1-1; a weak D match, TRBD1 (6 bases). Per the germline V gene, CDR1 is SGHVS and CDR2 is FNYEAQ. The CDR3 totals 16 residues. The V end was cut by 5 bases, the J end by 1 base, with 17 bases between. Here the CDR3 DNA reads TGTGCCAGCAGCCCCTATAACAGGGACCGGAACACTGAAGCTTTCTTT. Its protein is CASSPYNRDRNTEAFF.

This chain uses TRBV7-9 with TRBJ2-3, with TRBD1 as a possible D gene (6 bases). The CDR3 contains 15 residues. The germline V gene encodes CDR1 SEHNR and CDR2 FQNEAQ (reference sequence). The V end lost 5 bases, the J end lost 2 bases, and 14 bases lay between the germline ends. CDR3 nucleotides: TGTGCCAGCAGCCCATGGCCAGGGGACACAGATACGCAGTATTTT. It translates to CASSPWPGDTDTQYF.

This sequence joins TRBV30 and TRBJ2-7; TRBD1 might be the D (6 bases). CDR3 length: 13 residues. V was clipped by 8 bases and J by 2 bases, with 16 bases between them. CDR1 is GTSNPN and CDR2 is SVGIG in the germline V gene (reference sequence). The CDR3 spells CARSGTLPYEQYF. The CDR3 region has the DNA TGTGCCCGATCCGGGACATTACCCTACGAGCAGTACTTC. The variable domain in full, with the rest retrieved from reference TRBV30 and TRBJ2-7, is SQTIHQWPATLVQPVGSPLSLECTVEGTSNPNLYWYRQAAGRGLQLLFYSVGIGQISSEVPQNLSASRPQDRQFILSSKKLLLSDSGFYLCARSGTLPYEQYFGPGTRLTVT.

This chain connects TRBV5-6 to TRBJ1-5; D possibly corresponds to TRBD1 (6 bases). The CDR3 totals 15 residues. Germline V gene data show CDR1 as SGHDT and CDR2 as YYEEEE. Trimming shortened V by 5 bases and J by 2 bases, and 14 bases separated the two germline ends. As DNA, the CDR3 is TGTGCCAGCAGTTTCGACAGGAGTTGCAATCAGCCCCAGCATTTT. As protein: CASSFDRSCNQPQHF.

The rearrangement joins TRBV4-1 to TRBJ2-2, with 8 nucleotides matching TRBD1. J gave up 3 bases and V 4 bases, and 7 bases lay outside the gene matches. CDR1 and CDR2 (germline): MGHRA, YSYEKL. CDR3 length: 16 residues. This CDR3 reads CASSLRTGQDTGELFF. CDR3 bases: TGCGCCAGCAGCCTTCGGACAGGGCAAGACACCGGGGAGCTGTTTTTT.

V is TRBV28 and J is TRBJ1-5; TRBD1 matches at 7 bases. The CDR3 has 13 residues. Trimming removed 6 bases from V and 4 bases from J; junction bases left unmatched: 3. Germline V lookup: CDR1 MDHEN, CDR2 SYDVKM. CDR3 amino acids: CASSQTGNQPQHF. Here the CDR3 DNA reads TGTGCCAGCAGCCAGACAGGGAATCAGCCCCAGCATTTT.

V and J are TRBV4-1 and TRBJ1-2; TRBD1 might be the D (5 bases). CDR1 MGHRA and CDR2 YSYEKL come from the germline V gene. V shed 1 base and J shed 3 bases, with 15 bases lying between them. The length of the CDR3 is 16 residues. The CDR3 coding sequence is TGCGCCAGCAGCCAAGTCTATCCAGGGTCACACTATGGCTACACCTTC. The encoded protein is CASSQVYPGSHYGYTF.